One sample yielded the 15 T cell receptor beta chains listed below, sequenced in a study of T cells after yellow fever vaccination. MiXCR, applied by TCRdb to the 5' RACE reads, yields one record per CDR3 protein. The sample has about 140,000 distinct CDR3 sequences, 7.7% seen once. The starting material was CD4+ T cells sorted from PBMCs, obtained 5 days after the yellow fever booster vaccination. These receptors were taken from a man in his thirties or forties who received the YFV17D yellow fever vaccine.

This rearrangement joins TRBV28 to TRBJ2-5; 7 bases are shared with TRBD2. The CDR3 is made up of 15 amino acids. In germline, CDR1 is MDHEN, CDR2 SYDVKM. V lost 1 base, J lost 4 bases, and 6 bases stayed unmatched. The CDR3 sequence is CASSLLAGVPETQYF. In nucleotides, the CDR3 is TGTGCCAGCAGTTTATTGGCGGGAGTCCCAGAGACCCAGTACTTC.

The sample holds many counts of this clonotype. In nucleotides, the CDR3 is TGCGCCAGCAGCTTGGCGGGAGGGCTTGAGCAGTTCTTC. Translation: CASSLAGGLEQFF. The gene calls are TRBV5-1 and TRBJ2-1; TRBD2 matches 8 bases. The V segment lost 0 bases and the J segment 9 bases; nucleotides outside the gene matches: 2. The germline gives CDR1 SGHRS, CDR2 YFSETQ. The CDR3 has 13 residues. The variable domain in full, with the rest retrieved from reference TRBV5-1 and TRBJ2-1, is KAGVTQTPRYLIKTRGQQVTLSCSPISGHRSVSWYQQTPGQGLQFLFEYFSETQRNKGNFPGRFSGRQFSNSRSEMNVSTLELGDSALYLCASSLAGGLEQFFGPGTRLTVL.

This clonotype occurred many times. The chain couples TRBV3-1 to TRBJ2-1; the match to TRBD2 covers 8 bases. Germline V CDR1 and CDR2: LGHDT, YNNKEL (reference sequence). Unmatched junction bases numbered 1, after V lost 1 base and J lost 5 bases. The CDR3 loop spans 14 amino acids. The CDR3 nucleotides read TGTGCCAGCAGCCAAGGACTAGCGAACAATGAGCAGTTCTTC. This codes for CASSQGLANNEQFF.

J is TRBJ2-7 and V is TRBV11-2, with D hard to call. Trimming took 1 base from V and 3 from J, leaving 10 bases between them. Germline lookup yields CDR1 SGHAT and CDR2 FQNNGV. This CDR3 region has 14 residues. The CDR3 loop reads CASSLVRRHYEQYF. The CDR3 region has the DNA TGTGCCAGCAGCTTAGTCCGACGGCACTACGAGCAGTACTTC.

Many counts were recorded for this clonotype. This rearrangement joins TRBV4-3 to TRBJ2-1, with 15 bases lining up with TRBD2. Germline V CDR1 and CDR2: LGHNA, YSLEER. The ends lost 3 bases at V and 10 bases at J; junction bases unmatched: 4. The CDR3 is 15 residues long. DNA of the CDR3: TGCGCCAGCAGCCAGGGACTAGCGGGAGGCGGAGAGCAGTTCTTC. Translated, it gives CASSQGLAGGGEQFF.

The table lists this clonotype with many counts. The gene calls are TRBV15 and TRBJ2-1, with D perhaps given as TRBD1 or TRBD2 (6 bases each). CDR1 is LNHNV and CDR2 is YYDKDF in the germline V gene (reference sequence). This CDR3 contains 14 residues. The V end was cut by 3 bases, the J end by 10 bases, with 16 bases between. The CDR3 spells CATSRDPGGWEQFF. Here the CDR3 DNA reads TGTGCCACCAGCAGGGACCCCGGGGGCTGGGAGCAGTTCTTC. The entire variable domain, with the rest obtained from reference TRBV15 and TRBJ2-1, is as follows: DAMVIQNPRYQVTQFGKPVTLSCSQTLNHNVMYWYQQKSSQAPKLLFHYYDKDFNNEADTPDNFQSRRPNTSFCFLDIRSPGLGDTAMYLCATSRDPGGWEQFFGPGTRLTVL.

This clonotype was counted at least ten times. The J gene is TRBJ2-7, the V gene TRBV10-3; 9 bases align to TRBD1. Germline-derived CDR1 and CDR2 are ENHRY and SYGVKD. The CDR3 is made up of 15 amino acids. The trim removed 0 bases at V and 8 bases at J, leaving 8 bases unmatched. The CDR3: CAISESGTGSLKQYF. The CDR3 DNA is TGTGCCATCAGTGAGTCGGGGACAGGGAGCTTGAAGCAGTACTTC.

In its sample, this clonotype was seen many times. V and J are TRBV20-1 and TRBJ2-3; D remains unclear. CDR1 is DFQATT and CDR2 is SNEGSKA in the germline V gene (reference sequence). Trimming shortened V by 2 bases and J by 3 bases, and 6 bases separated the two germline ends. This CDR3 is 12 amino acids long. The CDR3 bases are TGCAGTGCTAGAATAGGGACAGATACGCAGTATTTT. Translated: CSARIGTDTQYF.

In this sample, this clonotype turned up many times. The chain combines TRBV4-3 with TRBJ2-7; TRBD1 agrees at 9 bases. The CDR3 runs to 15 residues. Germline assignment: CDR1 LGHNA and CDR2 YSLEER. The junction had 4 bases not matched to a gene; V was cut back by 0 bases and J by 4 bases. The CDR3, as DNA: TGCGCCAGCAGCCAAGAGGGACAGGGCAGGTACGAGCAGTACTTC. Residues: CASSQEGQGRYEQYF.

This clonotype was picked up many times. CDR3 in amino acids: CASSQDSQYF. CDR3 coding DNA: TGTGCCAGCAGCCAAGATTCCCAGTACTTC. V usage is TRBV4-2 and J usage is TRBJ2-5; D gene ambiguous. CDR3 size: 10 residues. Trimming cost V 0 bases and J 9 bases, with 2 bases left between them. Germline V gives CDR1 LGHNA, CDR2 YNFKEQ.

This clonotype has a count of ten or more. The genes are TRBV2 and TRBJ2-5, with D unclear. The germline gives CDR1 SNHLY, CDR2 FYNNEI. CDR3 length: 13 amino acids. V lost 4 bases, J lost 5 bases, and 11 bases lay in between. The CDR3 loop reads CASSGTGVETQYF. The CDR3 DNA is TGTGCCAGCAGTGGGACCGGCGTCGAGACCCAGTACTTC.

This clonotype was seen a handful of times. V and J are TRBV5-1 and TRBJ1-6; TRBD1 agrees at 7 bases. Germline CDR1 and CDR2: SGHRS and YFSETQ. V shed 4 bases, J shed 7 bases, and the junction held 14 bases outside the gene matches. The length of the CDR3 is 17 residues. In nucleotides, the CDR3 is TGCGCCAGCAGCGTCACAGGGGCGCGGGGTAGCAATTCACCCCTCCACTTT. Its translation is CASSVTGARGSNSPLHF.

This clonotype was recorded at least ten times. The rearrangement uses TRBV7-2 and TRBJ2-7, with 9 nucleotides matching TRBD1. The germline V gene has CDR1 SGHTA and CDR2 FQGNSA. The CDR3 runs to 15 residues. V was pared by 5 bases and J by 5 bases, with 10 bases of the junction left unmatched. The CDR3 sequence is CASSPGTGRVNEQYF. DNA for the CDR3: TGTGCCAGCAGCCCCGGGACAGGGAGAGTGAACGAGCAGTACTTC.

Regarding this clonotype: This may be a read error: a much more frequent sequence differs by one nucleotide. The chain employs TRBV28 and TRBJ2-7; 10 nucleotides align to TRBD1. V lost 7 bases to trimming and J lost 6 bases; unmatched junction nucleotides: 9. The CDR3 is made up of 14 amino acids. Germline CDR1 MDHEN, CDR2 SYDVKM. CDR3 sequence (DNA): TGTGCCAGCATTTCGGGACAGGGGCTCTCCGAGCAGTACTTC. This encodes CASISGQGLSEQYF.

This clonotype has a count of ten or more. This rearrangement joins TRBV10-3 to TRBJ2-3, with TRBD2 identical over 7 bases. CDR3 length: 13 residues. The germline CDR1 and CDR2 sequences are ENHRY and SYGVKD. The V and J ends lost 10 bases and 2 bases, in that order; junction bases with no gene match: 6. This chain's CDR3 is CATISGHTDTQYF. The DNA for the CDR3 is TGTGCCACCATTAGCGGGCACACAGATACGCAGTATTTT.